One and the same sample provided the 13 T cell receptor beta chains below, sequenced in a study of shared clonotypes between healthy human individuals. The table came from immunoSEQ multiplex PCR; TCRdb's copy has only in-frame clones and leaves some out. This table has 2 million to 2.5 million clones, around 95% appearing once. Source material: naive CD4+ T cells sorted from blood. Subset meaning: CD45RA+ positively selected. Every receptor here comes from a man between 18 and 29 years old in good health.

This chain joins TRBV30 and TRBJ2-2; D is perhaps TRBD2 (6 bases). Germline CDR1 reads GTSNPN; CDR2 reads SVGIG (reference sequence). This CDR3 is 13 amino acids long. DNA of the CDR3: TGTGCTCACTCCGGGACTCTAACCGGGGAGCTGTTTTTT. Translating it yields CAHSGTLTGELFF.

The chain combines TRBV7-2 with TRBJ1-2; 7 bases agree with TRBD1. Germline V gene sequence: CDR1 SGHTA, CDR2 FQGNSA. The CDR3 is 13 amino acids. The V and J ends lost 5 bases and 8 bases, in that order; junction bases with no gene match: 8. The CDR3 loop is CASSLRQGRGYTF. CDR3 sequence (DNA): TGTGCCAGCAGCCTACGACAGGGCAGGGGCTACACCTTC.

The rearrangement links TRBV5-1 to TRBJ2-7; D remains unclear. The germline CDR1 and CDR2 sequences are SGHRS and YFSETQ. The CDR3 runs to 13 residues. The ends were cut back, 4 bases at V and 4 bases at J, with 12 bases in the middle. CDR3 DNA sequence: TGCGCCAGCAGCCCCCGAGTTGGTTACGAGCAGTACTTC. Protein sequence: CASSPRVGYEQYF.

The chain is built from TRBV2 and TRBJ2-2; 7 bases match TRBD2. The CDR3 covers 16 residues. The ends lost 5 bases at V and 3 bases at J; junction bases unmatched: 9. Germline CDR1 reads SNHLY; CDR2 reads FYNNEI. This CDR3 is CASSIERGSHTGELFF. The CDR3 nucleotides read TGTGCCAGCAGTATCGAGCGGGGATCGCACACCGGGGAGCTGTTTTTT.

J is TRBJ2-6 and V is TRBV5-1; no definite D call. Germline V lookup: CDR1 SGHRS, CDR2 YFSETQ. This CDR3 comprises 14 residues. V lost 4 bases and J lost 0, with 5 bases in between. The CDR3 spells CASSVNSGANVLTF. The DNA of the CDR3 is TGCGCCAGCAGCGTGAACTCTGGGGCCAACGTCCTGACTTTC.

The chain uses TRBV7-9 and TRBJ1-4, with D tentatively TRBD1 (6 bases). CDR1 and CDR2 from the germline V gene are SEHNR and FQNEAQ (reference sequence). CDR3 length: 12 residues. Trimming removed 1 base from V and 14 bases from J, with 11 bases in between. The CDR3 DNA follows: TGTGCCAGCAGCTTAGTCGGACAGAGGCTGTTTTTT. Protein sequence: CASSLVGQRLFF.

The count of this clone is one. The chain links TRBV5-4 to TRBJ1-1; D perhaps matches TRBD1 (6 bases). The CDR3 consists of 14 residues. V lost 4 bases and J 1 base, leaving 11 bases between the germline ends. Germline CDR1 SGHNT, CDR2 YYREEE (reference sequence). As DNA, the CDR3 is TGTGCCAGCAGCACCCGGGGGGCGAACACTGAAGCTTTCTTT. It specifies CASSTRGANTEAFF.

The CDR3: CATSGTGGDNEQFF. For the CDR3, the DNA is TGTGCCACATCCGGGACAGGGGGTGACAATGAGCAGTTCTTC. V usage is TRBV19 and J usage is TRBJ2-1; 11 nucleotides match TRBD1. With 10 bases clipped from V and 5 bases from J, the junction kept 7 bases outside the gene matches. There are 14 residues in the CDR3. Germline lookup yields CDR1 LNHDA and CDR2 SQIVND (reference sequence).

This sequence joins TRBV30 and TRBJ2-1; D might be TRBD2 (6 bases). This CDR3 has 16 residues. The V end was cut by 7 bases, the J end by 0 bases, with 19 bases between. Germline CDR1 GTSNPN, CDR2 SVGIG (reference sequence). The chain's CDR3 is CALILGGIRSYNEQFF. The CDR3 region has the DNA TGTGCCTTAATACTGGGAGGAATTCGCTCCTACAATGAGCAGTTCTTC.

This sequence joins TRBV30 and TRBJ1-5; D might be TRBD1 (5 bases). Germline loops: CDR1 GTSNPN, CDR2 SVGIG (reference sequence). The CDR3 length is 16 residues. V dropped 3 bases and J dropped 6 bases, with 21 bases sitting between them. The CDR3 is CAWSLPLPQGRQPQHF. The CDR3 region has the DNA TGTGCCTGGAGCCTTCCTCTCCCCCAGGGTCGTCAGCCCCAGCATTTT.

The J gene is TRBJ1-4, the V gene TRBV27; no clear D. Germline CDR1 and CDR2: MNHEY and SMNVEV (reference sequence). V was clipped by 2 bases and J by 5 bases, with 15 bases between them. The CDR3 spans 16 residues. The CDR3 protein is CASSLRATPSNEKLFF. CDR3 bases: TGTGCCAGCAGTTTAAGAGCGACTCCCTCCAATGAAAAACTGTTTTTT.

This chain links TRBV6-5 with TRBJ2-1, with D perhaps matching TRBD1 or TRBD2 (6 bases each). Germline CDR1 MNHEY, CDR2 SVGAGI. V was trimmed by 7 bases and J by 9 bases, leaving 16 bases between them. CDR3 length: 13 amino acids. CDR3 nucleotide sequence: TGTGCCAGCACAGACGGGGGCCGAATTGAGCAGTTCTTC. This translates into CASTDGGRIEQFF.

The chain has TRBV18 and TRBJ2-5; unclear D gene. V was cut by 0 bases and J by 4 bases, with 15 bases left in between. This CDR3 has 16 residues. Looked up from germline, CDR1 is KGHSH and CDR2 is LQKENI. The CDR3 loop is CASSPPSAPGVETQYF. DNA for the CDR3: TGTGCCAGCTCACCACCGAGCGCCCCCGGAGTAGAGACCCAGTACTTC.